This record looks at one TCR beta chain sequence and its context. No cognate antigen has been identified for it. The input lacks base qualities; no much larger clone sits a single base away. The CDR3 regions of human TCRbeta chains were analyzed by immunosequencing. The published analysis was carried out like this. TCRs in the repertoires were compared against a reference library of SARS-CoV-2-specific TCRs that had been generated with the MIRA antigen-specificity platform. Breadth meant the fraction of unique TCRs that were SARS-CoV-2-associated, whereas depth meant the fraction of total T cells that were SARS-CoV-2-associated. Each spike-specific TCR was assigned to its reactive spike region and to a CD4 or CD8 class using the MIRA data. Log10-transformed breadth and depth values were compared by one-way ANOVA with Sidak's multiple comparisons tests. TCRdb took this table from immuneACCESS and kept in-frame rearrangements with V and J called. Such tables lack part of the clones; where checked against another copy, unresolved V genes explain under half of the gap, and the rest is unexplained. V and J calls and clone size are given by that table; D and trimming were obtained from the DNA. The sample records about 150,000 clones, over 75% of which are singletons. The ten most abundant clones make up 1.4% of the sample.

Read against the paper, the sample's time point label means: baseline before first vaccination. The vaccinee samples were drawn from two UK trials, COV001 and COV002, one of which was a single-blind randomized controlled phase 2/3 trial testing AZD1222 (ChAdOx1 nCoV-19) in healthy adults. Trial participant PBMC samples were collected at day 0 and day 28 after the second dose for TCRbeta chain sequencing. Reading from cysteine to phenylalanine, the CDR3 counts 16 amino acids. This entry keeps only the CDR3 DNA: 48 bases, framed from base 1. Relative to germline, V is missing 2 bases and J is missing 6 bases, with 7 bases of the junction outside any gene match. From a lookup of the germline V gene, CDR1 and CDR2 are LGHNA and YNFKEQ. This sample was taken from a study of T cell responses to AZD1222 COVID-19 vaccine (dated by TCRdb to about 2021). Concerning the study at large: Because spike-specific TCR depth and breadth did not differ between the two schedules, AZD1222 recipients who got a second dose at roughly 4 weeks were pooled with those who got a second dose at roughly 12 weeks. A total of about 250 trial participants underwent TCR sequencing, of whom roughly 210 had received two doses of AZD1222 and approximately 26 had received two doses of the MenACWY control vaccine. Enrollment into the trials was organized by age into subgroups of 18-55, 56-69 and 70-plus years, and those subgroups contained roughly 140, 27 and 60 TCR-sequenced participants, respectively.

Paper-wide results and their limitations: Spike-specific TCR breadth and depth rose significantly after two AZD1222 doses compared with day 0 and with MenACWY recipients. Vaccine-associated CD4 TCRs spanned the whole spike protein, with dominant responses in regions 160-218 and 743-854. Reportedly, close to half of the unique spike-specific TCRs recognized epitopes lying outside the regions that are mutated in the B.1.351 and B.1.1.7 variants. Most participants were white British and females outnumbered males, and the authors suggested that clonal diversity may have been underestimated. Conclusions about previously exposed vaccinees are limited because only six or seven AZD1222 recipients were SARS-CoV-2 seropositive at baseline. Because no day 14 peak-response samples were available, repertoires were characterized only after the peak T cell response. In the small 56-69-year group, the increase in depth fell short of significance, most likely because of low power.

The clonotype was recovered from an adult in good health. Sequencing was performed on peripheral blood, taken on day 0 of AZD1222 vaccination. Here the chain combines TRBV4-2 and TRBJ1-4; TRBD1 lines up with 9 middle nucleotides. The CDR3 has the sequence CASSQYRGREDEKLFF. The DNA is as follows: TGTGCCAGCAGCCAATACAGGGGGCGGGAGGATGAAAAACTGTTTTTT.